This T cell receptor (beta chain) was sequenced during a study of blood T cell repertoires in COVID-19. Clones were read by immunoSEQ multiplex PCR, and TCRdb kept only the in-frame ones, dropping some. The sample has some 180,000 clones; roughly 84% are singletons. The sample holds one count of this clone. The sequenced sample was peripheral blood. The receptor was derived from a woman aged 40-49 years with COVID-19, enrolled during active disease.

The chain's CDR3 is CASSLFLRDEQYF. CDR3 DNA: TGCGCCAGCAGCCTCTTTTTGCGGGACGAGCAGTACTTC. This chain joins TRBV4-1 and TRBJ2-7, with D tentatively TRBD2 (5 bases). The CDR3 has 13 amino acids. V shed 4 bases and J shed 5 bases, with 12 bases lying between them. Germline V CDR1 and CDR2: MGHRA, YSYEKL.